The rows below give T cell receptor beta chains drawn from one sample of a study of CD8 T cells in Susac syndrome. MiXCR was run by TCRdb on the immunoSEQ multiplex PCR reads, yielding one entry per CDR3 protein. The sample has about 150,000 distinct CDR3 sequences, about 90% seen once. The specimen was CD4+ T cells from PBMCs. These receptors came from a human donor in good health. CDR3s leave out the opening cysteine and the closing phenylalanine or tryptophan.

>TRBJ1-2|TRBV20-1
SAREGPNYGYT
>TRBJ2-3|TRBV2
ASSEGPFTDTQY
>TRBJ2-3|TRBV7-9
ASSLRRQGGTDTQY
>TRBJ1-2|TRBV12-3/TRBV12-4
ASSIKTGGLGYT
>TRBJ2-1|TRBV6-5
ASSYSGTGPSSYNEQF
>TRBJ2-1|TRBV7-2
ASSSRQGGEQF
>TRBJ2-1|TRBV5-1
ASSLVSGEGNNEQF
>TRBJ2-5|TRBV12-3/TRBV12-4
ASSHRDRQETQY
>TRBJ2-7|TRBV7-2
ASSPLAGILYEQY
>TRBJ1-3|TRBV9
ASSSGEGLSGNTIY
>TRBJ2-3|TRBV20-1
SAPPSWGTDTQY
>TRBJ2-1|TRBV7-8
ASTPAFGARYNEQF
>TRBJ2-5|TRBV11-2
ASSLGLAGETQY
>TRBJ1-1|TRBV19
ASSNVGANEAF
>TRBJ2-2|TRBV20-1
SAREDYGNTGELF